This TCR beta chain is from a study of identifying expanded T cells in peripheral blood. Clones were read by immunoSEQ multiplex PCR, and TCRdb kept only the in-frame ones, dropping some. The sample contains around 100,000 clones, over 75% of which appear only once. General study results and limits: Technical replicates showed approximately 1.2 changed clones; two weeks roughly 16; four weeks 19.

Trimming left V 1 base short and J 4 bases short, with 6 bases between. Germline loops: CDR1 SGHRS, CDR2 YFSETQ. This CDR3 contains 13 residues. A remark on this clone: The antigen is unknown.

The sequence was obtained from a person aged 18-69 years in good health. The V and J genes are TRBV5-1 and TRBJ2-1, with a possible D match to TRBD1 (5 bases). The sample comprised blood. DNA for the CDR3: TGCGCCAGCAGCTTGAACAGGTACAATGAGCAGTTCTTC. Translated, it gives CASSLNRYNEQFF.